The T cell receptor beta chain described here comes from a study of blood T cells in healthy people across ages. Study-level points and caveats: A conclusive naive versus antigen-experienced comparison was prevented by the unsorted PBMCs.

Of note for this clonotype: Its antigen is unidentified.

Combining a sample-barcoded 5' primer with a J-beta primer mix, a second PCR ran for about 6 to 11 cycles. In TCRdb, the 5' RACE reads were re-called with MiXCR into one record per CDR3 protein. The sample yields 870,000 or so distinct CDR3 sequences, under 35% seen once. The receptor's source is an elderly woman in good health. Input material: blood.

CDR3 in DNA: TGTGCCAGCAGTGATGCCTTGAACACTGAAGCTTTCTTT. Protein sequence: CASSDALNTEAFF. The V and J genes are TRBV6-2 or TRBV6-3 and TRBJ1-1; D is ambiguous. Germline CDR1 MNHEY, CDR2 SVGEGT. The CDR3 loop spans 13 amino acids. V gave up 5 bases and J gave up 0 bases, with 7 bases separating them.